Sequencing of this TCR beta chain was carried out in a study of regulatory T cells in long-lasting Graves disease (dated by TCRdb to about 2021). Study-level background: In the newly diagnosed Graves' disease group, patients had been taking antithyroid drugs for less than 3 months. Peripheral blood TCR sequencing and RNA sequencing compared persistent Graves' disease patients with newly diagnosed Graves' disease patients. The study was conducted in China and was registered as a clinical trial. A total of some 33 samples were covered by TCR sequencing, comprising some 13 persistent and roughly 20 newly diagnosed Graves' disease patients.

This clonotype was found many times. Its antigen remains undetermined. No base quality values were provided; no much bigger clone lies one nucleotide off. The germline ends are 15 bases apart after V is trimmed by 6 bases and J by 7 bases. The germline V gene supplies CDR1 MNHNS and CDR2 SASEGT. From the cysteine up to the phenylalanine, the CDR3 has a length of 13 residues. CDR3 DNA only is kept here, 39 bases in frame from base 1. The method behind the library was multiplex PCR. The listed sequencing device is Illumina HiSeq 4000. To build TCR beta libraries, CDR3 regions were amplified by Arm-PCR using iRepertoire HTBI primers. Before sequencing, the PCR products underwent gel purification. As for the original processing: Gene usage analysis of CDR3 amino acid clonotypes used the 62 TRBV and about 14 TRBJ segments found across samples. COPE and FqMerger were used to merge the filtered high-quality paired reads into contigs. BLAST was used to align contigs to IMGT TRBV, TRBD and TRBJ reference genes, with CDR3 defined following IMGT. Highly expanded clones were defined as clonotypes with a frequency above 0.1%. Repertoire diversity was measured by Shannon entropy, and V-J evenness by the Gini coefficient. Public clonotypes were defined as clonotypes shared by more than one individual. The public reads were run again by TCRdb, first through fastp at Q25 and then through MiXCR, and only productive beta chains were kept. Rows merge per CDR3 protein into single entries with the most common DNA and genes. The V and J calls were not made by the authors but by TCRdb's processing. In this sample the table shows 390,000 or so distinct CDR3 sequences, about an eighth of which occur a single time. The leading ten clones occupy approximately 20% of the sample.

In the paper's terms, the time point label means: newly diagnosed GD, antithyroid drugs for less than 3 months. For both TCR sequencing and RNA sequencing, RNA was extracted from PBMCs in TRIzol. The diagnosis of Graves' disease followed American Thyroid Association guidelines. Recruitment of patients was carried out at an endocrinology department in Xi'an, China. From each patient, nine milliliters of peripheral blood was collected into an EDTA anticoagulant tube. Ficoll Paque Plus density gradient separation was used to isolate PBMCs, and no further T cell sorting was performed. RNA quality was checked with an Agilent 2100 Bioanalyzer and agarose gel, and concentration with a NanoDrop 2000. Overall results and qualifications from the work: Patients with persistent disease shared more public clonotypes (about 2,500) than newly diagnosed patients did (more than 900). TRBV28, TRBJ1-2 and TRBJ2-5 were preferentially used in persistent disease, while TRBV20-1 and TRBJ2-1 were favored in newly diagnosed disease. Only peripheral blood was studied, because thyroid tissue, the primary lesion, was inaccessible. Sequencing and analysis were limited to the TCR beta chain. Persistent Graves' disease patients showed lower TCR Shannon entropy and fewer highly expanded clones than newly diagnosed patients, suggesting clonal expansion. The authors noted that the small sample size was a limitation that may lower accuracy.

Another study also made use of these data, one on T cells in Graves' hyperthyroidism and ophthalmopathy. Reported in the second study: Stable Graves' hyperthyroidism was defined as no progression to ophthalmopathy during 18 months of follow-up. The hyperthyroidism patients were between 18 and 65 years old and newly diagnosed, with a disease duration of less than 2 months. The study excluded patients with uncontrolled infections, other autoimmune diseases, pregnancy or lactation. Diagnoses were established on the basis of clinical symptoms, serum thyroxine and TRAb, thyroid ultrasound, and orbital computed tomography. For the first round of RT-PCR on the TCR CDR3, the HTBI primer set was used together with the Qiagen OneStep RT-PCR kit. Blood samples also contained most of the expanded thyroid clonotypes (frequency above 0.001), which suggests that blood repertoires may reflect thyroid immune responses. A model built on a 13 V-J signature distinguished ophthalmopathy from stable hyperthyroidism, reaching about 88% sensitivity and around 82% specificity in cross-validation and 80%/75% in testing. In validation, the model predicted progression to ophthalmopathy with around 71% sensitivity and roughly 72% specificity, a median of about 6.7 months before onset. To identify TCR V-J signatures that set the groups apart, the researchers used a discovery cohort of 100 patients, made up of around 40 with Graves' ophthalmopathy and about 59 with stable Graves' hyperthyroidism. Whether ophthalmopathy could be predicted prospectively was tested in an independent validation cohort made up of approximately 19 hyperthyroidism patients plus 17 patients who later progressed to ophthalmopathy. The 100 or so discovery patients were divided at random into training and test sets in a 7:3 ratio. Thyroid tissue and blood T-cell repertoires from six Graves' hyperthyroidism patients were also compared in the study. Once sampling was done, hyperthyroidism patients were given methimazole at a starting dose of 30 mg daily, whereas ophthalmopathy patients were given high-dose intravenous methylprednisolone. The libraries were constructed in a second round of multiplex PCR and then size-selected and purified. Paired-end sequencing of the libraries was performed with 100 bp reads on an Illumina HiSeq2000. Raw data were processed with SOAPnuke, discarding reads with adapters, uncalled bases, mean Phred below 15, or no exact constant-primer or identifier match. High-quality paired reads were merged with COPE v1.2.5, and unique nucleotide sequences were defined as clonotypes. MiTCR v1.1 was used to align clonotypes to the IMGT TRBV, TRBD and TRBJ reference segments. The analysis included only V-J combinations with a frequency above 0.0001, which together covered 99% to 99.2% of the repertoires. The TCS score was defined as F50 (clonal expansion) divided by E x V (chaos), with BLOSUM62-based TCRdist calculated between CDR3 peptides within each V-J. Welch's t-statistics and random forest reduced 500 to 550 V-J features to roughly 13, which were used in a naive Bayes classifier (R e1071). Sample size was not statistically predetermined, and investigators were not blinded to group allocation. The paper describes TCR Vbeta CDR3 sequencing of 140 or so peripheral blood samples, made up of 43 ophthalmopathy patients, roughly 80 hyperthyroidism patients and some 17 progressor patients.

The sample here was peripheral blood mononuclear cells (PBMCs), taken at new diagnosis, from a patient treated with antithyroid drugs. The chain is encoded by TRBV6-1 joined to TRBJ1-2, with a weak D call of TRBD1 (5 bases match). The clonotype originates from a woman aged 18 to 35 with Graves disease. Donor details come from another sample of the same person, matched by shared clones. The CDR3 protein: CASSNARAGGYTF. Here is the DNA: TGTGCCAGCAGCAACGCCAGGGCCGGTGGCTACACCTTC.